Each of the 29 T cell receptor beta chains below was sequenced from the same sample in a study of blood T cells in healthy people across ages. A sample-barcoded 5' primer and a J-beta primer mix were used in a second PCR of roughly 6 to 11 cycles. One entry per CDR3 protein, called by TCRdb with MiXCR from the 5' RACE reads. Of about 1.1 million distinct CDR3 sequences listed, under 40% are singletons. Sample: blood. These receptor sequences come from a man aged 18 to 29 in good health.

In the case of this clonotype: At one end, the junction sequence differs from germline, possibly due to a read error. The gene calls are TRBV6-5 and TRBJ2-7; D is uncertain. This CDR3 spans 15 amino acids. Looked up from germline, CDR1 is MNHEY and CDR2 is SVGAGI. CDR3 loop: CASSYEQSSYNEQYF. CDR3 sequence (DNA): TGTGCCAGCAGTTACGAGCAGAGCTCCTACAATGAGCAGTACTTT.

The rearrangement joins TRBV20-1 to TRBJ2-7; the match to TRBD2 covers 8 bases. There are 18 residues in the CDR3. V gave up 3 bases and J gave up 7 bases; unmatched junction bases: 23. Germline V gene sequence: CDR1 DFQATT, CDR2 SNEGSKA (reference sequence). The CDR3 loop reads CSASERRRRGGSYNEQYF. CDR3 DNA sequence: TGCAGTGCTAGTGAACGGCGGAGACGGGGGGGATCCTACAATGAGCAGTACTTC.

This sequence joins TRBV20-1 and TRBJ1-1, with D perhaps TRBD1 (6 bases). V shed 5 bases and J shed 4 bases, with 17 bases lying between them. This CDR3 region has 14 residues. The germline V gene has CDR1 DFQATT and CDR2 SNEGSKA (reference sequence). The CDR3 DNA follows: TGCAGTGCTCCTCACAGGGTCTGGGGCACTGAAGCTTTCTTT. As protein: CSAPHRVWGTEAFF.

V usage is TRBV20-1 and J usage is TRBJ2-7; 8 bases are a match to TRBD1. Losses at the gene ends were 1 base for V and 3 bases for J; bases not matched to a gene: 5. The germline V gene encodes CDR1 DFQATT and CDR2 SNEGSKA (reference sequence). The CDR3 is 14 residues long. Here the CDR3 reads CSARAGQGVYEQYF. Written as DNA, the CDR3 is TGCAGTGCTAGAGCTGGACAGGGAGTCTACGAGCAGTACTTC.

V is TRBV20-1 and J is TRBJ1-5; no clear D. The V gene lost 1 base and the J gene lost 6 bases, with 13 bases spanning the gap. Germline loops: CDR1 DFQATT, CDR2 SNEGSKA (reference sequence). The CDR3 totals 14 residues. CDR3 sequence: CSARVASSGQPQHF. For the CDR3, the DNA is TGCAGTGCTAGAGTGGCCTCCAGCGGTCAGCCCCAGCATTTT.

This chain links TRBV14 with TRBJ2-5, with unresolved D. Germline CDR1 reads SGHDN; CDR2 reads FVKESK. Deletions cut 6 bases from V and 5 bases from J, with 19 bases between. There are 15 residues in the CDR3. The CDR3 here is CASSPSEWVFETQYF. CDR3 DNA: TGTGCCAGCAGTCCCTCGGAATGGGTGTTCGAGACCCAGTACTTC.

This clonotype was observed a few times. J is TRBJ1-2 and V is TRBV6-2 or TRBV6-3; tentatively, D is TRBD1 (6 bases). Germline CDR1 MNHEY, CDR2 SVGEGT. This CDR3 is 13 amino acids long. Trimming took off 2 bases at V and 4 bases at J, with 8 bases between the two ends. The CDR3 bases are TGTGCCAGCAGTTACGGGACACGCTATGGCTACACCTTC. Protein product: CASSYGTRYGYTF.

The chain combines TRBV7-8 with TRBJ2-3, with TRBD2 identical over 12 bases. The CDR3 runs 16 residues. Germline V gene lookup returns CDR1 SGHVS and CDR2 FQNEAQ. V gave up 1 base and J gave up 8 bases; unmatched junction bases: 7. The CDR3 region is CASSLELAGGSGTQYF. In nucleotides, the CDR3 is TGTGCCAGCAGCTTAGAACTAGCGGGGGGAAGTGGTACGCAGTATTTT.

This clonotype was seen a handful of times. The rearrangement joins TRBV29-1 to TRBJ2-1; 8 bases match TRBD2. CDR1 SQVTM and CDR2 ANQGSEA come from the germline V gene. With 0 bases clipped from V and 7 bases from J, the junction kept 11 bases outside the gene matches. This CDR3 region has 16 residues. The CDR3 reads CSVEESSAGDLNEQFF. In DNA, the CDR3 is TGCAGCGTTGAAGAGAGTTCAGCGGGGGACTTAAATGAGCAGTTCTTC.

As for this clonotype: No conserved phenylalanine or tryptophan is present at the end of the CDR3, so a read error is the likely explanation. J is TRBJ1-1 and V is TRBV5-1; 8 bases are a match to TRBD1. The V gene's germline CDR1 is SGHRS and CDR2 YFSETQ. The CDR3 runs to 15 residues. The V segment lost 4 bases and the J segment 5 bases; nucleotides outside the gene matches: 10. CDR3 bases: TGCGCCAGCAGCCGGTCGACAGGGGCCGGGACTGAAGCTTTCCTT. Translating it yields CASSRSTGAGTEAFL.

The chain employs TRBV28 and TRBJ1-1, with 7 bases aligning to TRBD1. V lost 6 bases and J lost 1; bases outside the gene matches: 8. Germline lookup yields CDR1 MDHEN and CDR2 SYDVKM. This CDR3 is built from 15 residues. The CDR3 nucleotides read TGTGCCAGCAGGGTTTCGGGACAGAAGAACACTGAAGCTTTCTTT. It codes for CASRVSGQKNTEAFF.

This clonotype was picked up a small number of times. V and J are TRBV20-1 and TRBJ1-1, with D hard to call. The CDR3 has 13 residues. Between the trimmed V and J ends, which lost 6 bases and 3 bases, there was a span of 14 bases. Germline loops: CDR1 DFQATT, CDR2 SNEGSKA (reference sequence). CDR3 bases: TGCAGTGCCTCCTCCGGTAGCGACACTGAAGCTTTCTTT. Translation: CSASSGSDTEAFF.

The gene calls are TRBV7-9 and TRBJ1-1; D not resolved. The CDR3 sequence is 17 residues long. Trimming took off 1 base at V and 0 bases at J, with 15 bases between the two ends. The germline V gene has CDR1 SEHNR and CDR2 FQNEAQ (reference sequence). The CDR3 loop reads CASSLDDIGRLNTEAFF. The CDR3 DNA is TGTGCCAGCAGCTTAGATGATATCGGCAGGCTGAACACTGAAGCTTTCTTT.

This chain uses TRBV7-8 with TRBJ2-1, with 15 bases matching TRBD2. V lost 1 base, J lost 4 bases, and 5 bases stayed unmatched. CDR3 size: 18 residues. Per the germline V gene, CDR1 is SGHVS and CDR2 is FQNEAQ. CDR3 sequence reads: CASSLGRTSGGDYNEQFF. The DNA for the CDR3 is TGTGCCAGCAGCTTAGGCCGGACTAGCGGGGGGGATTACAATGAGCAGTTCTTC.

This CDR3 is CASSPGDRGEAFF. In nucleotides, the CDR3 is TGTGCCAGCAGCCCCGGGGACAGGGGGGAGGCTTTCTTT. The rearrangement links TRBV25-1 to TRBJ1-1; 11 bases match TRBD1. The CDR3 runs 13 residues. V dropped 6 bases and J dropped 11; count of bases not matched to a gene: 8. Germline CDR1 reads MGHDK; CDR2 reads SYGVNS.

This clonotype has more than one count but fewer than ten. The chain uses TRBV11-2 and TRBJ2-1; D call uncertain. This CDR3 contains 15 residues. Trimming removed 6 bases at V and 0 bases at J, with 12 bases between. CDR1 and CDR2 from the germline V gene are SGHAT and FQNNGV. CDR3 region: CASSLMPFSYNEQFF. In DNA, the CDR3 is TGTGCCAGCAGTCTGATGCCGTTCTCCTACAATGAGCAGTTCTTC.

Comments on this clonotype: One end of the junction varies from germline; a read error may be responsible. This chain links TRBV3-1 with TRBJ1-2; 7 positions match TRBD1. CDR3 length: 14 residues. Per the germline V gene, CDR1 is LGHDT and CDR2 is YNNKEL (reference sequence). DNA for the CDR3: TGTGCCAGCAGCCAAGGACAGGGTGTTGTTGGCTGCACCTTC. Its protein is CASSQGQGVVGCTF.

This clonotype was counted between two and nine times. V is TRBV6-2 or TRBV6-3 and J is TRBJ1-4; no definite D call. V shed 2 bases and J shed 3 bases, with 10 bases lying between them. CDR3 length: 15 residues. CDR1 is MNHEY, CDR2 SVGEGT, per germline. This CDR3 is CASSYRGRPNEKLFF. CDR3 bases: TGTGCCAGCAGTTACCGAGGCCGTCCTAATGAAAAACTGTTTTTT.

The chain carries TRBV28 and TRBJ2-3; D possibly corresponds to TRBD1 (5 bases). CDR1 and CDR2 from the germline V gene are MDHEN and SYDVKM. The CDR3 runs 14 residues. The ends were cut back, 8 bases at V and 6 bases at J, with 18 bases in the middle. The DNA of the CDR3 is TGTGCCAGCGGCGAGAGAGTGGGGCTGGATACGCAGTATTTT. It encodes CASGERVGLDTQYF.

V and J are TRBV7-3 and TRBJ1-2, with D possibly matching TRBD1 (5 bases). CDR1 and CDR2 (germline): SGHTA, FQGTGA. The CDR3 loop spans 15 amino acids. The V and J ends lost 5 bases and 2 bases respectively, with 15 bases between them. The CDR3 coding sequence is TGTGCCAGCAGCCCGACACCCAGGGAAAACTATGGCTACACCTTC. Its protein product is CASSPTPRENYGYTF.

The rearrangement links TRBV7-3 to TRBJ1-2; 9 nucleotides line up with TRBD1. The germline gives CDR1 SGHTA, CDR2 FQGTGA. The ends lost 3 bases at V and 6 bases at J; junction bases unmatched: 8. CDR3 length: 15 amino acids. CDR3 bases: TGTGCCAGCAGCTTTGGGACAGGGAAGGCCGATGGCTACACCTTC. Translated, it gives CASSFGTGKADGYTF.

This clonotype was found a few times. The CDR3 nucleotides read TGTGCCAGTAGATTCGACAGGGGACCTCAAGAGACCCAGTACTTC. Translation gives CASRFDRGPQETQYF. The rearrangement uses TRBV2 and TRBJ2-5; 8 bases fit TRBD1. This CDR3 has 15 residues. Trimming cost V 9 bases and J 2 bases; bases outside gene matches: 11. The germline V gene encodes CDR1 SNHLY and CDR2 FYNNEI.

This clonotype was seen only a few times. V usage is TRBV20-1 and J usage is TRBJ2-3, with a tentative D call TRBD1 (6 bases). Per the germline V gene, CDR1 is DFQATT and CDR2 is SNEGSKA (reference sequence). This CDR3 has 14 residues. V was pared by 4 bases and J by 0 bases, with 11 bases between. CDR3 amino acids: CSATGATSTDTQYF. The CDR3 nucleotides read TGCAGTGCTACAGGGGCCACTAGCACAGATACGCAGTATTTT.

This chain connects TRBV4-3 to TRBJ2-3; weak D call: TRBD2 (6 bases). Per the germline V gene, CDR1 is LGHNA and CDR2 is YSLEER. This CDR3 is 15 amino acids long. Trimming removed 0 bases at V and 6 bases at J, with 13 bases between. The CDR3, as DNA: TGCGCCAGCAGCCAAGACGGGAGTAGCGCCGATACGCAGTATTTT. It yields the protein CASSQDGSSADTQYF.

This chain uses TRBV6-2 or TRBV6-3 with TRBJ2-7; perhaps D is TRBD1 or TRBD2 (5 bases each). V gave up 2 bases and J gave up 7 bases, with 12 bases separating them. The CDR3 extends over 13 amino acids. The germline V gene has CDR1 MNHEY and CDR2 SVGEGT. The CDR3 nucleotides read TGTGCCAGCAGTTACGCAGGGACCAGGGAGCAGTACTTC. This encodes CASSYAGTREQYF.

The chain links TRBV12-3 or TRBV12-4 to TRBJ2-1; 13 bases map to TRBD2. CDR3 size: 17 residues. V was clipped by 0 bases and J by 7 bases; unmatched bases: 6. CDR3 DNA sequence: TGTGCCAGCAGTTTAGCCGTGACTAGCGGGGGGATGAATGAGCAGTTCTTC. Translated: CASSLAVTSGGMNEQFF.

The rearrangement uses TRBV29-1 and TRBJ2-5; D unresolved. There are 13 residues in the CDR3. Per germline, CDR1 SQVTM and CDR2 ANQGSEA. Trimming stripped 5 bases from V and 11 bases from J, with 21 bases between. The CDR3 bases are TGCAGCGTTTATTTGGTTTCCTACAATGAGCAGTACTTC. Encoded protein: CSVYLVSYNEQYF.

This clonotype was observed a few times. The rearrangement joins TRBV24-1 to TRBJ2-3, with D maybe TRBD2 (5 bases). The CDR3 extends over 16 amino acids. Germline lookup yields CDR1 KGHDR and CDR2 SFDVKD. V lost 3 bases and J lost 1, with 13 bases in between. CDR3 region: CATSDPPGSGTDTQYF. CDR3 sequence (DNA): TGTGCCACCAGTGATCCTCCGGGGAGTGGCACAGATACGCAGTATTTT.

Only a few counts were recorded for this clonotype. The V gene is TRBV21-1, the J gene TRBJ1-1; the D call of TRBD1 is as the table states it, not checked on the DNA. TRBV21-1 is a pseudogene locus. The CDR3 runs 15 residues. The chain's CDR3 is CASSKDVPGVPEAFF. The CDR3 DNA sequence: TGTGCCAGCAGCAAAGATGTGCCAGGGGTTCCAGAAGCTTTCTTT.